This TCR beta chain derives from a study of post-analysis software for immune sequencing data. TCR beta cDNA libraries had unique molecular identifiers. T cells, 1 to 10 million of them, yielded roughly 550,000 cDNA molecules. MiXCR, applied by TCRdb to the PCR reads, yields one record per CDR3 protein. The repertoire includes hundreds of thousands of distinct CDR3 sequences, roughly half of them detected once, and over 4% sits in the top ten. Study-level findings and limits: Patients showed TRBV5-6, TRBV5-1 and TRBV20-1 among roughly five TRBV segments more frequent than in controls.

In this sample, this clonotype turned up a few times. Antigen specificity is unknown. Germline V lookup: CDR1 SGHRS, CDR2 YFSETQ. V was pared by 4 bases and J by 5 bases, with 21 bases between. The CDR3 has 16 residues. The genes are TRBV5-1 and TRBJ2-5, with D maybe TRBD1 (6 bases). Sequencing was done on a sample of blood. The TCR comes from a girl aged 5-17 years with multiple sclerosis. The CDR3 DNA sequence: TGCGCCAGCAGCCTAATACAGGGTAGGGGTCAGGAGACCCAGTACTTC. Its translation: CASSLIQGRGQETQYF.